Here is one TCR beta chain with its context. No cognate antigen has been identified for it. Base qualities are not provided; no much larger clone lies one nucleotide away. The CDR3, cysteine through phenylalanine, is 15 amino acids long. Only the CDR3 part of the read is kept: 45 bases, read in frame from the first base. V and J are truncated by 0 bases and 7 bases respectively, leaving an intervening sequence of 13 bases. As encoded in the germline V gene, CDR1 is SGHVS while CDR2 is FNYEAQ. These data originate in a study of CD8 T cells in ankylosing spondylitis (dated by TCRdb to the late 2010s). For the study in its entirety: The study profiled T cell receptor beta repertoires in healthy donors and ankylosing spondylitis patients to find disease-linked TCR variants. The full study cohort comprised around 25 ankylosing spondylitis patients and 110 or so healthy donors. Peripheral blood was sampled, and synovial fluid was also collected from ankylosing spondylitis patients.

Overall study results and their limits: Blood from ankylosing spondylitis patients appeared to be characterized by a TCR beta motif made up of under 10 highly homologous amino acid variants. The disease-linked clones had a CD8+ phenotype and were found at relatively low frequencies in peripheral blood. Significant enrichment of the disease-linked clones was reported in matched synovial fluid samples from ankylosing spondylitis patients. Some TCR beta motif variants had previously been reported in synovial fluid and blood of reactive arthritis patients, which suggested common disease-initiation mechanisms.

Sequencing took place on an Illumina HiSeq 2500. Quantitative 5'-RACE with molecular barcodes was used to prepare TCR beta libraries. From the authors' description of their analysis: A new computational method based on a probabilistic model of VDJ rearrangement was used to identify disease-linked TCR variants. The raw public data were reprocessed by TCRdb itself: fastp quality trimming at Q25, MiXCR clonotype calling, in-frame beta chains only. Here each entry gathers all rows of one CDR3 protein and keeps the most common genes and DNA. TCRdb's processing, not the study's, gives the V and J calls here. For this sample there are around 150,000 distinct CDR3 sequences; 25% to 35% appear just once. The top ten hold about 6.3% of the sample. Synovial fluid samples and blood samples obtained from the same ankylosing spondylitis patients were matched.

The material sequenced was synovial fluid, either unsorted or a sorted T cell fraction (not recorded which). The TCR comes from a male donor with ankylosing spondylitis. The V and J segments used are TRBV7-6 and TRBJ2-1; matching of 5 bases hints at TRBD2 as the D gene. The CDR3 here reads CASSLAPLGGNEQFF. The nucleotide sequence reads TGTGCCAGCAGCTTAGCCCCACTAGGCGGGAATGAGCAGTTCTTC.